This TCR beta chain appears in the sequencing data of a study of T cells in Graves' hyperthyroidism and ophthalmopathy. Together with thyroid ultrasound, orbital computed tomography, serum thyroxine and TRAb, clinical symptoms were used for diagnoses. This CDR3 comprises 11 residues. Germline CDR1 and CDR2: DFQATT and SNEGSKA (reference sequence). The CDR3 regions of TCR beta were amplified from RNA transcripts. When the TCR CDR3 underwent first-round RT-PCR, the HTBI primer set was used. TCRdb re-called the multiplex PCR reads through MiXCR, storing one row per CDR3 protein. The table lists about 640,000 distinct CDR3 sequences, less than 25% of them singletons, with about 34% in the top ten. About this clonotype: Its antigen is not known. The junction departs from germline at one end; a sequencing error may be responsible.

Study-wide findings and caveats: Progression to ophthalmopathy was predicted a median of roughly seven months early.

The gene calls are TRBV20-1 and TRBJ2-5; D gene unclear. This clonotype was obtained from a man aged 30 to 39 with Graves' ophthalmopathy. The sample comprised blood. The CDR3 DNA sequence: TGCAGTGCCCAAGGGCAAGAGCCCCAGTACTTC. Translating it yields CSAQGQEPQYF.